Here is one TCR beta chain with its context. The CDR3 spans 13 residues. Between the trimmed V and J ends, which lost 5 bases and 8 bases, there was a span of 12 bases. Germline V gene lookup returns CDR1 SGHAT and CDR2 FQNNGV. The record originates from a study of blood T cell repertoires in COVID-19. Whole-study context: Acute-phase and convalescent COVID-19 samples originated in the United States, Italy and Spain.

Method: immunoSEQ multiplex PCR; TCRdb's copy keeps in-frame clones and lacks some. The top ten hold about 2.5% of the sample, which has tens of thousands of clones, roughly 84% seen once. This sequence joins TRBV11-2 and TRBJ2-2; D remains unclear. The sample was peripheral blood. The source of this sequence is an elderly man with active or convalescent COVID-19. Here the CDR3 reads CASSVGESGELFF. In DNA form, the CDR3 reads TGTGCCAGCAGCGTAGGAGAGTCGGGGGAGCTGTTTTTT.